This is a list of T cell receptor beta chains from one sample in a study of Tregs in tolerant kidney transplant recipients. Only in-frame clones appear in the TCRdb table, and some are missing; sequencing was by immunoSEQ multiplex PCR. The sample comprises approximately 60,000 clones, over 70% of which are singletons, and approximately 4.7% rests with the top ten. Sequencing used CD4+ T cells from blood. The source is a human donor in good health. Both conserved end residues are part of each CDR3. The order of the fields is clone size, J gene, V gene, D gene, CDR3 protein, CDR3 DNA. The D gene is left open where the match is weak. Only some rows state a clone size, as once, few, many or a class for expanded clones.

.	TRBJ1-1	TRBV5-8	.	CASSLDRVGEAFF	TGTGCCAGCAGCTTGGACAGGGTCGGGGAAGCTTTCTTT
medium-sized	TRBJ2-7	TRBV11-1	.	CASSLGEQYF	TGTGCCAGCAGCTTGGGGGAGCAGTACTTC
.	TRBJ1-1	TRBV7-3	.	CASSPTLGDTEAFF	TGTGCCAGCAGCCCGACCCTCGGGGACACTGAAGCTTTCTTT
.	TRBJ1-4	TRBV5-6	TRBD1	CASSLRGANEKLFF	TGTGCCAGCAGCCTCAGGGGGGCTAATGAAAAACTGTTTTTT
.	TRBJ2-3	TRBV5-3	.	CARSFSAGTDTQYF	TGTGCCAGAAGCTTCTCCGCGGGGACAGATACGCAGTATTTT
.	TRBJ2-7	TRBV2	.	CASSALLLEQYF	TGTGCCAGCAGTGCTCTGCTTCTGGAGCAGTACTTC
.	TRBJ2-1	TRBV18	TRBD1	CASSRTGINEQFF	TGTGCCAGCTCTAGGACAGGGATCAATGAGCAGTTCTTC
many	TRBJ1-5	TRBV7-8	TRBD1	CASSLAPRGVRNQPQHF	TGTGCCAGCAGCTTAGCGCCCAGGGGGGTCCGCAATCAGCCCCAGCATTTT
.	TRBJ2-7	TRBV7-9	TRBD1	CASSSGTGGSEQYF	TGTGCCAGCAGCTCGGGGACAGGGGGAAGCGAGCAGTACTTC
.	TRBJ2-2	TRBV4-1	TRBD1	CASSQDKAGGRTGELFF	TGCGCCAGCAGCCAAGATAAGGCAGGGGGACGCACCGGGGAGCTGTTTTTT
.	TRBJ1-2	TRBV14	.	CASSGGTYGYTF	TGTGCCAGCAGCGGGGGGACTTATGGCTACACCTTC
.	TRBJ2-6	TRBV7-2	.	CASSLGGGTNSGANVLTF	TGTGCCAGCAGCTTAGGTGGTGGGACGAACTCTGGGGCCAACGTCCTGACTTTC
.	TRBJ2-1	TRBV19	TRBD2	CASMGGRIHNEQFF	TGTGCCAGTATGGGCGGGAGAATCCACAATGAGCAGTTCTTC